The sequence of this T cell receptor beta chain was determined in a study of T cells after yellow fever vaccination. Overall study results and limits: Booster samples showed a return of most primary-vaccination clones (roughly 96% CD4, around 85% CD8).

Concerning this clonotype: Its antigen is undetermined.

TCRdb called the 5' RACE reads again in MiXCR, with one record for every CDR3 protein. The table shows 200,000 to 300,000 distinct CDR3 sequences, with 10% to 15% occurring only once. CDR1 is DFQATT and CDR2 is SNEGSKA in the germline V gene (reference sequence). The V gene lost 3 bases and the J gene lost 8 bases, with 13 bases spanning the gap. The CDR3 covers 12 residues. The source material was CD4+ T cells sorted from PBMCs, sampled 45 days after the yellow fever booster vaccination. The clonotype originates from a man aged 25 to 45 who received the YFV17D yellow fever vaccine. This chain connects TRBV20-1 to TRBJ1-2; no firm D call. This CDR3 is CSASVRSVGYTF. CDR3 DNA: TGCAGTGCTAGTGTCAGGTCGGTCGGCTACACCTTC.